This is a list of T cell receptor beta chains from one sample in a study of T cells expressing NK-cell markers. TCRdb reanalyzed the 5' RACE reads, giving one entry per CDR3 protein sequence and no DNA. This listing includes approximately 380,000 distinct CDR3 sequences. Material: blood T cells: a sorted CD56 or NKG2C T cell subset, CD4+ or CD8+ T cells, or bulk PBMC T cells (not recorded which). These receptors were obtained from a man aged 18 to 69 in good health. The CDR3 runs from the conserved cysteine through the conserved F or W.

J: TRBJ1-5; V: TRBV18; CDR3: CASSRRGDGNQPQHF
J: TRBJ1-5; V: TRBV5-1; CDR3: CASSLGGSNQPQHF
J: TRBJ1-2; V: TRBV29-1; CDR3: CSVGVGPYGYTF
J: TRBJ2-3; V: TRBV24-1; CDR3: CATSDGGGGRSTDTQYF
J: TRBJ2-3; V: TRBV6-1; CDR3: CASSKGLAGTGSTQYF
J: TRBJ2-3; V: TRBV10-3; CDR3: CAISDPSGRGGTDTQYF
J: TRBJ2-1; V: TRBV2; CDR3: CASRVDRGRFNEQFF
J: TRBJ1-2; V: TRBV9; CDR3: CASSPGTQGRGYGYTF
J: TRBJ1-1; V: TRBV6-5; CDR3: CASSYGQGAQTEAFF
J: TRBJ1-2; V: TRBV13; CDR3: CASSLVQGNYTF
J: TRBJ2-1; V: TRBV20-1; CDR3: CSAQGRSYNEQFF
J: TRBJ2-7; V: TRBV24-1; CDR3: CATPGRASYEQYF
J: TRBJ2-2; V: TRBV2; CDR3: CASSGRQGNGELFF
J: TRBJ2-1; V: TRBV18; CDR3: CASSTLGTYNEQFF
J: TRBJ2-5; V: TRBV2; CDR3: CASSEGPRRGGSQETQYF
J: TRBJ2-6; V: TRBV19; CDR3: CASSIRQGVANVLTF
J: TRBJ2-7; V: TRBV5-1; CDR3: CASSVDGAVYEQYF
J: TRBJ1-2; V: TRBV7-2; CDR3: CASSPYDANYGYTF
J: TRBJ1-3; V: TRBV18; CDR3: CASSLRQGFISGNTIYF
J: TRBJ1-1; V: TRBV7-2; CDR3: CASSRRKGQQNTEAFF